These T cell receptor beta chains were read from a single sample in a study of T cell repertoires in cytomegalovirus infection. TCRdb recomputed calls from the reads with MiXCR, one row per CDR3 protein. The profile covers around 230,000 distinct CDR3 sequences, with approximately 7% appearing a single time and under 7.5% taken by the ten largest. The source material was PBMCs. Receptors originate from a human donor in good health (CMV status not recorded). Some clones in this sample may be carry-over from other donors' samples. Each CDR3 is given with its conserved first and last residue. The D gene is left open where the match is weak. The size field reads how often the clone was seen (once, few, many) or a class if it is expanded.

D gene	clone size	V gene	J gene	CDR3 protein	CDR3 DNA
-	many	TRBV12-3/TRBV12-4	TRBJ2-2	CASSLMVDGELFF	TGTGCCAGCAGTTTAATGGTCGACGGGGAGCTGTTTTTT
-	few	TRBV2	TRBJ2-3	CASSEVEGTGARTDTQYF	TGTGCCAGCAGTGAAGTGGAAGGGACGGGGGCGCGCACAGATACGCAGTATTTT
-	many	TRBV12-3/TRBV12-4	TRBJ2-7	CASSRSQALSYEQYF	TGTGCCAGCAGTCGCTCCCAGGCCCTCTCCTACGAGCAGTACTTC
TRBD1	many	TRBV5-5	TRBJ2-7	CASSRTPGTGGTYEQYF	TGTGCCAGCAGTCGGACCCCCGGGACAGGGGGAACCTACGAGCAGTACTTC
TRBD1	many	TRBV10-3	TRBJ1-1	CAISDLQGASNTEAFF	TGTGCCATCAGTGATCTTCAGGGGGCCTCGAACACTGAAGCTTTCTTT
-	many	TRBV12-3/TRBV12-4	TRBJ1-1	CASSSPGQGAFF	TGTGCCAGCAGTTCCCCCGGTCAGGGAGCTTTCTTT
-	many	TRBV30	TRBJ2-3	CAWTIGTRGTDTQYF	TGTGCCTGGACCATCGGTACTAGGGGCACAGATACGCAGTATTTT
-	many	TRBV12-3/TRBV12-4	TRBJ1-5	CASSFNNQPQHF	TGTGCCAGCAGCTTCAATAATCAGCCCCAGCATTTT
TRBD1	few	TRBV6-6	TRBJ1-3	CASSFGQGNPGNTIYF	TGTGCCAGCAGTTTTGGACAGGGGAACCCTGGAAACACCATATATTTT
-	many	TRBV2	TRBJ1-2	CASSEQGRPSYGYTF	TGTGCCAGCAGTGAACAGGGCCGCCCTAGCTATGGCTACACCTTC
-	many	TRBV20-1	TRBJ2-7	CSATSGSGEQYF	TGCAGTGCTACCTCGGGGTCGGGGGAGCAGTACTTC
-	many	TRBV12-3/TRBV12-4	TRBJ1-1	CASSMTDTEAFF	TGTGCCAGCAGCATGACAGACACTGAAGCTTTCTTT
-	many	TRBV7-2	TRBJ2-3	CASSLGREEDTQYF	TGTGCCAGCAGCTTAGGCAGGGAAGAAGATACGCAGTATTTT
-	many	TRBV25-1	TRBJ1-1	CASSEYGNTEAFF	TGTGCCAGCAGTGAATACGGGAACACTGAAGCTTTCTTT